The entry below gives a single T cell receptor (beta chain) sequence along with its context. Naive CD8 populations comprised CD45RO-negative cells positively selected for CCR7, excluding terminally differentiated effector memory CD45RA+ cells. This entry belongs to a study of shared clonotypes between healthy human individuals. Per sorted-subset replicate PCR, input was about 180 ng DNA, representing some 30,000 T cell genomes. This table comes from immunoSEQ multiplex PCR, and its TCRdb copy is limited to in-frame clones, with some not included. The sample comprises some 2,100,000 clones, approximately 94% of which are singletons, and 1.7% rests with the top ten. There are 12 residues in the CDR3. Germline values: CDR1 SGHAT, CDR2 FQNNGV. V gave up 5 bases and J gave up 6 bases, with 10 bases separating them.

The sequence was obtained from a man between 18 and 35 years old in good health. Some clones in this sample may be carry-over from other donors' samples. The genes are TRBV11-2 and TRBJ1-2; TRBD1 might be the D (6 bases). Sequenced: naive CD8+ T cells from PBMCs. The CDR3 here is CASSKGGNGYTF. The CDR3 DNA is TGTGCCAGCAGCAAGGGGGGGAATGGCTACACCTTC.